This entry lists 25 T cell receptor beta chains sequenced from one sample in a study of blood T cell repertoires in COVID-19 (dated by TCRdb to the early 2020s). To prepare the library, the immunoSEQ multiplex PCR assay was applied. The source is immuneACCESS, and TCRdb retained only in-frame sequences with V and J called. Part of the clones is not carried over; for the studies checked, unresolved V genes explain less than half of this, and the remainder is unexplained. The sample table contains about 280,000 clones; only one count was recorded for around nine tenths of them. 5.5% to 7% of the sample comes from the top ten. The sample taken for sequencing was PBMCs or T cells enriched from blood (not recorded which). Receptors were obtained from a woman aged 40 to 50 who had recovered from COVID-19.

This sequence joins TRBV28 and TRBJ1-5; TRBD1 might be the D (6 bases). The CDR3 length is 17 residues. V was shortened by 4 bases and J by 0 bases, with 16 bases between the two germline ends. From germline, CDR1 is MDHEN and CDR2 SYDVKM. In nucleotides, the CDR3 is TGTGCCAGCAGTTCCTCCGCGACAGGCTATAGCAATCAGCCCCAGCATTTT. Translation: CASSSSATGYSNQPQHF.

J is TRBJ1-6 and V is TRBV10-3; D remains ambiguous. The V end lost 2 bases, the J end lost 4 bases, and 9 bases lay between the germline ends. The V gene's germline CDR1 is ENHRY and CDR2 SYGVKD. The CDR3 runs to 15 residues. Written as DNA, the CDR3 is TGTGCCATCAGTGAGGGAAGCGTGTATAATTCACCCCTCCACTTT. Protein product: CAISEGSVYNSPLHF.

This clone occurred a few times. The chain is built from TRBV20-1 and TRBJ2-6; the match to TRBD2 covers 7 bases. From germline, CDR1 is DFQATT and CDR2 SNEGSKA (reference sequence). With V trimmed by 3 bases and J by 4 bases, 12 bases remained unmatched. The CDR3 has 17 residues. CDR3 region: CSASLLATFGGANVLTF. The CDR3 DNA sequence: TGCAGTGCTAGTCTACTAGCGACCTTCGGGGGGGCCAACGTCCTGACTTTC.

This clone has just one count. CDR3 region: CACLTTGYGYTF. The CDR3, as DNA: TGTGCCTGCCTAACCACAGGGTATGGCTACACCTTC. This rearrangement joins TRBV30 to TRBJ1-2, with D maybe TRBD1 (6 bases). Trimming pared 6 bases from V and 5 bases from J, leaving 13 bases between. CDR3 length: 12 residues. The V gene's germline CDR1 is GTSNPN and CDR2 SVGIG (reference sequence).

V is TRBV19 and J is TRBJ2-3; 7 bases fit TRBD2. J was trimmed by 0 bases and V by 5 bases; bases with no gene match: 2. Germline CDR1 and CDR2: LNHDA and SQIVND (reference sequence). The CDR3 has 14 amino acids. In DNA form, the CDR3 reads TGTGCCAGTAGTCGAGCGGGAAGCACAGATACGCAGTATTTT. Translation: CASSRAGSTDTQYF.

The J gene is TRBJ2-1, the V gene TRBV28, with 8 bases matching TRBD1. This CDR3 has 16 residues. V lost 5 bases, J lost 3 bases, and 9 bases stayed unmatched. The V gene's germline CDR1 is MDHEN and CDR2 SYDVKM. This chain's CDR3 is CASSPETGAHYNEQFF. In DNA form, the CDR3 reads TGTGCCAGCAGTCCGGAGACAGGGGCCCACTACAATGAGCAGTTCTTC.

This chain joins TRBV6-5 and TRBJ1-5, with D possibly being TRBD1 (5 bases). Trimming removed 6 bases from V and 1 base from J, with 7 bases in between. The CDR3 has 13 amino acids. Germline V CDR1 and CDR2: MNHEY, SVGAGI. DNA of the CDR3: TGTGCCAGCAGGGGGGGGAGCAATCAGCCCCAGCATTTT. Protein: CASRGGSNQPQHF.

This clone is a singleton in its sample. V usage is TRBV19 and J usage is TRBJ1-2; TRBD1 might be the D (6 bases). Germline V gene data show CDR1 as LNHDA and CDR2 as SQIVND (reference sequence). The ends were cut back, 3 bases at V and 8 bases at J, with 13 bases in the middle. The CDR3 sequence is 13 residues long. The CDR3: CASSIEGRGGYTF. The CDR3 nucleotides read TGTGCCAGTAGTATTGAGGGCAGGGGCGGCTACACCTTC.

V and J are TRBV6-5 and TRBJ2-7, with D maybe TRBD2 (6 bases). V lost 2 bases, J lost 6 bases, and 14 bases lay in between. Germline V gene lookup returns CDR1 MNHEY and CDR2 SVGAGI. CDR3 length: 14 amino acids. The CDR3 is CASSYRRELVEQYF. The CDR3 nucleotides are TGTGCCAGCAGTTACCGTCGGGAGTTGGTCGAGCAGTACTTC.

This rearrangement joins TRBV4-3 to TRBJ2-2; 8 bases match TRBD1. CDR1 LGHNA and CDR2 YSLEER come from the germline V gene. The V segment lost 1 base and the J segment 3 bases; nucleotides outside the gene matches: 7. The CDR3 consists of 17 residues. The CDR3 region is CASSQAINRGYTGELFF. The DNA for the CDR3 is TGCGCCAGCAGCCAAGCTATAAACAGGGGGTACACCGGGGAGCTGTTTTTT.

The chain has TRBV11-2 and TRBJ1-1; 9 bases line up with TRBD1. This CDR3 is built from 14 residues. CDR1 SGHAT and CDR2 FQNNGV come from the germline V gene. J lost 8 bases, V lost 5 bases, and 9 bases had no gene match. CDR3 in amino acids: CASSPPGTGREAFF. CDR3 nucleotides: TGTGCCAGCAGCCCACCTGGGACAGGGCGGGAAGCTTTCTTT. Full variable domain (missing parts from reference TRBV11-2 and TRBJ1-1): EAGVAQSPRYKIIEKRQSVAFWCNPISGHATLYWYQQILGQGPKLLIQFQNNGVVDDSQLPKDRFSAERLKGVDSTLKIQPAKLEDSAVYLCASSPPGTGREAFFGQGTRLTVV.

Concerning this clone itself: The same CDR3 can be traced to other DNA sequences in this sample. The genes are TRBV7-2 and TRBJ2-5; tentative D call: TRBD2 (7 bases). Germline-derived CDR1 and CDR2 are SGHTA and FQGNSA. This CDR3 region has 14 residues. Trimming stripped 3 bases from V and 3 bases from J, with 11 bases between. This chain's CDR3 is CASSLGGGKETQYF. The CDR3 DNA reads TGTGCCAGCAGCTTGGGAGGGGGGAAAGAGACCCAGTACTTC.

This clone showed up just once. The chain recombines TRBV28 with TRBJ2-3; D gene ambiguous. This CDR3 is built from 15 residues. The germline V gene has CDR1 MDHEN and CDR2 SYDVKM. The germline V and J ends were trimmed by 4 bases and 4 bases, with 15 bases remaining between them. The CDR3, as DNA: TGTGCCAGCAGTTCCCTCCCCGCCGGTTCAGATACGCAGTATTTT. This sequence encodes CASSSLPAGSDTQYF.

This chain uses TRBV7-9 with TRBJ2-7; D possibly corresponds to TRBD2 (7 bases). CDR1 is SEHNR and CDR2 is FQNEAQ in the germline V gene (reference sequence). There are 15 residues in the CDR3. The germline V and J ends were trimmed by 2 bases and 1 base, with 12 bases remaining between them. The CDR3 spells CASSLRGGASYEQYF. Here the CDR3 DNA reads TGTGCCAGCAGCTTAAGGGGGGGAGCGTCCTACGAGCAGTACTTC.

This clone was found once. V usage is TRBV7-2 and J usage is TRBJ1-2; the match to TRBD1 covers 7 bases. This CDR3 has 14 amino acids. CDR1 is SGHTA, CDR2 FQGNSA, per germline. The ends lost 5 bases at V and 4 bases at J; junction bases unmatched: 7. The CDR3 bases are TGTGCCAGCAGCCCTCAGACAGGGTCCTATGGCTACACCTTC. It yields the protein CASSPQTGSYGYTF.

The rearrangement joins TRBV11-2 to TRBJ2-3; D is unclear. Looked up from germline, CDR1 is SGHAT and CDR2 is FQNNGV. The CDR3 sequence is 11 residues long. Trimming shortened V by 8 bases and J by 4 bases, and 7 bases separated the two germline ends. The CDR3 loop reads CASSVADTQYF. The CDR3 DNA reads TGTGCCAGCTCGGTTGCAGATACGCAGTATTTT.

The rearrangement links TRBV19 to TRBJ2-1; D is perhaps TRBD2 (5 bases). This CDR3 is 13 amino acids long. Trimming cost V 6 bases and J 4 bases, with 10 bases left between them. Looked up from germline, CDR1 is LNHDA and CDR2 is SQIVND (reference sequence). CDR3 region: CASRFGEYNEQFF. The CDR3 bases are TGTGCCAGTAGATTCGGGGAGTACAATGAGCAGTTCTTC.

In this sample, this clone turned up once. V is TRBV18 and J is TRBJ2-1; 16 positions match TRBD2. CDR3 size: 16 residues. The J segment lost 5 bases and the V segment lost 3 bases, leaving 1 base of the junction unmatched. Per the germline V gene, CDR1 is KGHSH and CDR2 is LQKENI. The CDR3 is CASSPGTSGRDNEQFF. The CDR3 coding sequence is TGTGCCAGCTCACCGGGGACTAGCGGGAGGGACAATGAGCAGTTCTTC. The variable domain in full, completed from reference TRBV18 and TRBJ2-1, reads NAGVMQNPRHLVRRRGQEARLRCSPMKGHSHVYWYRQLPEEGLKFMVYLQKENIIDESGMPKERFSAEFPKEGPSILRIQQVVRGDSAAYFCASSPGTSGRDNEQFFGPGTRLTVL.

The chain combines TRBV27 with TRBJ2-7; D is ambiguous. This CDR3 has 13 amino acids. Trimming shortened V by 7 bases and J by 3 bases, and 13 bases separated the two germline ends. Germline loops: CDR1 MNHEY, CDR2 SMNVEV (reference sequence). The CDR3 here is CASTATANYEQYF. CDR3 in DNA: TGTGCCAGCACCGCCACTGCGAACTACGAGCAGTACTTC.

This clone turned up a few times. The chain employs TRBV2 and TRBJ2-5; no definite D call. Germline loops: CDR1 SNHLY, CDR2 FYNNEI. The CDR3 runs to 13 residues. V was pared by 5 bases and J by 4 bases, with 11 bases between. CDR3 coding DNA: TGTGCCAGCAGTTCTACCCGGGTAGAGACCCAGTACTTC. Its protein product is CASSSTRVETQYF.

A few counts support this clone. The chain links TRBV10-1 to TRBJ2-1; possible D gene TRBD1, 6 bases. CDR3 length equals 14 residues. From germline, CDR1 is WNHNN and CDR2 SYGVQD (reference sequence). The V end was cut by 4 bases, the J end by 3 bases, with 10 bases between. This chain's CDR3 is CASSAEGDYNEQFF. The CDR3, as DNA: TGCGCCAGCAGTGCAGAGGGGGACTACAATGAGCAGTTCTTC.

V and J are TRBV6-5 and TRBJ2-7; 7 nucleotides align to TRBD1. Trimming at V came to 2 bases and at J to 6 bases, leaving 4 bases not matched to a gene. This CDR3 region has 13 residues. Germline CDR1 is MNHEY and CDR2 is SVGAGI. CDR3 bases: TGTGCCAGCAGTTACGACAGGGTGTCCGAGCAGTACTTC. Translating gives CASSYDRVSEQYF.

The rearrangement joins TRBV28 to TRBJ2-7, with 7 positions matching TRBD2. V lost 6 bases, J lost 6 bases, and 14 bases stayed unmatched. The V gene's germline CDR1 is MDHEN and CDR2 SYDVKM. This CDR3 region has 15 residues. The DNA of the CDR3 is TGTGCCAGCAGGCGGGGCGGGCTGGGCGGGGGCGAGCAGTACTTC. It translates to CASRRGGLGGGEQYF.

The chain carries TRBV10-3 and TRBJ2-1, with a tentative D call TRBD2 (5 bases). The CDR3 runs to 14 residues. Germline V lookup: CDR1 ENHRY, CDR2 SYGVKD. Between the trimmed V and J ends, which lost 7 bases and 0 bases, there was a span of 10 bases. The CDR3 nucleotides read TGTGCCATCACGGCTAGCTACTCCTACAATGAGCAGTTCTTC. Amino acids: CAITASYSYNEQFF.

The chain links TRBV28 to TRBJ2-1, with D hard to call. The germline gives CDR1 MDHEN, CDR2 SYDVKM. Trimming took off 4 bases at V and 0 bases at J, with 16 bases between the two ends. The CDR3 is made up of 17 amino acids. The CDR3 spells CASSSTTGPSSYNEQFF. CDR3 DNA: TGTGCCAGCAGTTCAACGACTGGCCCCAGCTCCTACAATGAGCAGTTCTTC.